The next 21 T cell receptor beta chains were all read from a single sample in a study of cytomegalovirus exposure and HLA in healthy donors. The PCR contained 60 Vbeta and 13 Jbeta primers. Here immunoSEQ multiplex PCR was the method, and the copy in TCRdb shows in-frame clones only, minus some. The sample comprises about 120,000 clones, about four fifths of which are singletons, and around 2% rests with the top ten. Input material: PBMCs. These receptors were collected from a man between 18 and 29 years old in good health and CMV-seronegative.

J is TRBJ1-1 and V is TRBV7-9, with D unclear. The CDR3 is 15 amino acids. Germline values: CDR1 SEHNR, CDR2 FQNEAQ (reference sequence). V was cut by 0 bases and J by 1 base, with 9 bases left in between. This CDR3 reads CASSLASGPNTEAFF. The CDR3 DNA reads TGTGCCAGCAGCTTAGCCTCAGGCCCGAACACTGAAGCTTTCTTT. Drawing the rest from reference TRBV7-9 and TRBJ1-1, the complete variable domain is DTGVSQNPRHKITKRGQNVTFRCDPISEHNRLYWYRQTLGQGPEFLTYFQNEAQLEKSRLLSDRFSAERPKGSFSTLEIQRTEQGDSAMYLCASSLASGPNTEAFFGQGTRLTVV.

This rearrangement joins TRBV7-2 to TRBJ2-5; D unresolved. This CDR3 is built from 16 residues. V was clipped by 1 base and J by 0 bases, with 12 bases between them. Germline V lookup: CDR1 SGHTA, CDR2 FQGNSA. CDR3 sequence reads: CASSLVIMRHQETQYF. For the CDR3, the DNA is TGTGCCAGCAGCTTAGTGATAATGCGGCACCAAGAGACCCAGTACTTC. The variable domain in full, with the rest retrieved from reference TRBV7-2 and TRBJ2-5, is GAGVSQSPSNKVTEKGKDVELRCDPISGHTALYWYRQSLGQGLEFLIYFQGNSAPDKSGLPSDRFSAERTGGSVSTLTIQRTQQEDSAVYLCASSLVIMRHQETQYFGPGTRLLVL.

This clone appeared once. The germline gene is not matched at one end of the junction; a read error may be the cause. The rearrangement links TRBV7-9 to TRBJ2-7; 10 nucleotides match TRBD1. This CDR3 region has 15 residues. Germline CDR1 and CDR2: SEHNR and FQNEAQ (reference sequence). The CDR3 bases are TGTTCCAGCAGCGTGACGGGACAGGGGATGTACGAGCAGTACTTC. Protein sequence: CSSSVTGQGMYEQYF.

The chain carries TRBV5-1 and TRBJ2-1; TRBD2 matches 10 bases. In germline, CDR1 is SGHRS, CDR2 YFSETQ. After removal of 0 bases from V and 8 bases from J, the junction contained 5 bases not matched to a gene. This CDR3 region has 15 residues. The CDR3 coding sequence is TGCGCCAGCAGCTTGGAACTAGCGGGGCTCCATGAGCAGTTCTTC. Its protein is CASSLELAGLHEQFF.

This sequence joins TRBV5-1 and TRBJ1-1, with D tentatively TRBD1 (5 bases). Germline CDR1 reads SGHRS; CDR2 reads YFSETQ. Trimming removed 6 bases from V and 2 bases from J, with 17 bases in between. The CDR3 is 15 residues long. The CDR3 coding sequence is TGCGCCAGCAACTTCCCCGGGGGGGTAAACACTGAAGCTTTCTTT. Encoded protein: CASNFPGGVNTEAFF.

The rearrangement uses TRBV19 and TRBJ2-6; D gene unclear. Germline V gene lookup returns CDR1 LNHDA and CDR2 SQIVND (reference sequence). Between the trimmed V and J ends, which lost 4 bases and 0 bases, there was a span of 10 bases. The CDR3 covers 16 residues. CDR3 residues: CASSTGRRSGANVLTF. The CDR3 DNA reads as TGTGCCAGTAGTACGGGTCGGCGCTCTGGGGCCAACGTCCTGACTTTC.

This clone came up a few times. The chain is built from TRBV4-3 and TRBJ2-7, with 7 bases lining up with TRBD2. The germline V gene encodes CDR1 LGHNA and CDR2 YSLEER. V lost 3 bases to trimming and J lost 3 bases; unmatched junction nucleotides: 11. The CDR3 runs to 16 residues. For the CDR3, the DNA is TGCGCCAGCAGCCACGACAGACTAGCTACTGGCTACGAGCAGTACTTC. This translates into CASSHDRLATGYEQYF.

This clone appeared a few times. This chain joins TRBV18 and TRBJ2-1; 9 bases match TRBD2. Germline V lookup: CDR1 KGHSH, CDR2 LQKENI. This CDR3 is built from 17 residues. J gave up 3 bases and V 6 bases, and 12 bases lay outside the gene matches. CDR3 sequence (DNA): TGTGCCAGCTCCCCGAAGTGGCGGGGGGGCTTCTACAATGAGCAGTTCTTC. The encoded protein is CASSPKWRGGFYNEQFF.

The count of this clone is one. The chain combines TRBV11-2 with TRBJ1-2; D call uncertain. Germline V gene lookup returns CDR1 SGHAT and CDR2 FQNNGV. V was trimmed by 1 base and J by 2 bases, leaving 5 bases between them. The CDR3 totals 13 residues. The CDR3 sequence is CASSLGENYGYTF. DNA of the CDR3: TGTGCCAGCAGCTTAGGAGAGAACTATGGCTACACCTTC.

This chain links TRBV19 with TRBJ1-6; a possible D gene is TRBD1 (5 bases). This CDR3 contains 15 residues. V was clipped by 3 bases and J by 9 bases, with 15 bases between them. Germline V gene lookup returns CDR1 LNHDA and CDR2 SQIVND (reference sequence). CDR3 region: CASSIRTNYLSPLHF. As DNA, the CDR3 is TGTGCCAGTAGTATCCGGACAAATTATCTTTCACCCCTCCACTTT.

The V gene is TRBV7-6, the J gene TRBJ2-7, with 7 bases identical to TRBD1. This CDR3 spans 15 amino acids. The ends lost 0 bases at V and 4 bases at J; junction bases unmatched: 6. Germline V lookup: CDR1 SGHVS, CDR2 FNYEAQ. The CDR3 nucleotides read TGTGCCAGCAGCTTAGCCAGGGGGAAATCGTACGAGCAGTACTTC. Protein sequence: CASSLARGKSYEQYF. Drawing the rest from reference TRBV7-6 and TRBJ2-7, the complete variable domain is GAGVSQSPRYKVTKRGQDVALRCDPISGHVSLYWYRQALGQGPEFLTYFNYEAQQDKSGLPNDRFSAERPEGSISTLTIQRTEQRDSAMYRCASSLARGKSYEQYFGPGTRLTVT.

The chain uses TRBV7-9 and TRBJ2-1, with 11 bases matching TRBD2. The CDR3 is 16 residues long. V dropped 1 base and J dropped 7; count of bases not matched to a gene: 6. Germline values: CDR1 SEHNR, CDR2 FQNEAQ (reference sequence). The CDR3 loop is CASSLDGTSGLNEQFF. As DNA, the CDR3 is TGTGCCAGCAGCTTAGACGGGACTAGCGGCCTAAATGAGCAGTTCTTC.

The chain carries TRBV7-9 and TRBJ2-5; TRBD2 matches 7 bases. This CDR3 is 16 amino acids long. Trimming removed 1 base from V and 2 bases from J; junction bases left unmatched: 7. CDR1 and CDR2 from the germline V gene are SEHNR and FQNEAQ (reference sequence). DNA for the CDR3: TGTGCCAGCAGCTTAGGAGGCGGGGGAGGACAAGAGACCCAGTACTTC. Translating it yields CASSLGGGGGQETQYF.

The chain employs TRBV7-9 and TRBJ1-3; no firm D call. The CDR3 has 15 amino acids. The ends were cut back, 1 base at V and 4 bases at J, with 11 bases in the middle. From germline, CDR1 is SEHNR and CDR2 FQNEAQ (reference sequence). For the CDR3, the DNA is TGTGCCAGCAGCTTAGTGGCAGTAGCCGGAAACACCATATATTTT. Translated, it gives CASSLVAVAGNTIYF.

V and J are TRBV27 and TRBJ1-4, with 8 bases that match TRBD1. The V gene end was trimmed by 4 bases and the J gene end by 8 bases; junction bases not matched to a gene: 0. Germline V gives CDR1 MNHEY, CDR2 SMNVEV (reference sequence). The length of the CDR3 is 12 residues. CDR3 loop: CASSWTGEKLFF. The CDR3 DNA sequence: TGTGCCAGCAGTTGGACAGGGGAAAAACTGTTTTTT.

This rearrangement joins TRBV11-3 to TRBJ1-1, with 9 bases that match TRBD1. Germline V gives CDR1 SGHNT, CDR2 YENEEA. J gave up 4 bases and V 5 bases, and 8 bases lay outside the gene matches. The CDR3 is 15 residues long. CDR3 region: CASSAQGALGTEAFF. The CDR3 DNA sequence: TGTGCCAGCAGCGCACAGGGGGCGTTGGGCACTGAAGCTTTCTTT.

CDR3 sequence reads: CASSLGKGDYGYTF. The CDR3, as DNA: TGTGCCAGCAGCCTGGGGAAGGGGGACTATGGCTACACCTTC. The genes are TRBV13 and TRBJ1-2, with D possibly TRBD1 on 6 matching bases. V shed 5 bases and J shed 3 bases, with 13 bases lying between them. CDR3 size: 14 residues. Germline CDR1 reads PRHDT; CDR2 reads FYEKMQ (reference sequence).

The J gene is TRBJ2-1, the V gene TRBV7-6, with 14 bases identical to TRBD2. CDR1 is SGHVS, CDR2 FNYEAQ, per germline. With 5 bases clipped from V and 0 bases from J, the junction kept 6 bases outside the gene matches. This CDR3 spans 18 amino acids. The CDR3 nucleotides are TGTGCCAGCAGCCGGACTAGCGGGGGGAGCAGCTCCTACAATGAGCAGTTCTTC. Its translation: CASSRTSGGSSSYNEQFF.

The V and J genes are TRBV7-6 and TRBJ2-3, with 9 bases identical to TRBD2. The length of the CDR3 is 16 residues. The trim removed 1 base at V and 0 bases at J, leaving 2 bases unmatched. Germline values: CDR1 SGHVS, CDR2 FNYEAQ. The CDR3 nucleotides read TGTGCCAGCAGCTTAGGTAGCGGGGGAAGCACAGATACGCAGTATTTT. Translated, it gives CASSLGSGGSTDTQYF.

V and J are TRBV2 and TRBJ2-7; the match to TRBD1 covers 8 bases. Germline V gene lookup returns CDR1 SNHLY and CDR2 FYNNEI. Germline trimming cut 6 bases from V and 6 bases from J; bases unmatched to any gene: 7. This CDR3 has 13 residues. For the CDR3, the DNA is TGTGCCAGCAGCGCAAGACAGGGGCTCGAGCAGTACTTC. It is translated as CASSARQGLEQYF.

This clone was observed a handful of times. The chain employs TRBV18 and TRBJ2-5; 11 positions agree with TRBD1. Germline CDR1 KGHSH, CDR2 LQKENI. The CDR3 runs to 18 residues. V lost 2 bases to trimming and J lost 4 bases; unmatched junction nucleotides: 12. Written as DNA, the CDR3 is TGTGCCAGCTCACCAAGGGCCGGGACAGGGGGATCTAGAGAGACCCAGTACTTC. This gives the protein CASSPRAGTGGSRETQYF. The variable domain in full, with the rest retrieved from reference TRBV18 and TRBJ2-5, is NAGVMQNPRHLVRRRGQEARLRCSPMKGHSHVYWYRQLPEEGLKFMVYLQKENIIDESGMPKERFSAEFPKEGPSILRIQQVVRGDSAAYFCASSPRAGTGGSRETQYFGPGTRLLVL.